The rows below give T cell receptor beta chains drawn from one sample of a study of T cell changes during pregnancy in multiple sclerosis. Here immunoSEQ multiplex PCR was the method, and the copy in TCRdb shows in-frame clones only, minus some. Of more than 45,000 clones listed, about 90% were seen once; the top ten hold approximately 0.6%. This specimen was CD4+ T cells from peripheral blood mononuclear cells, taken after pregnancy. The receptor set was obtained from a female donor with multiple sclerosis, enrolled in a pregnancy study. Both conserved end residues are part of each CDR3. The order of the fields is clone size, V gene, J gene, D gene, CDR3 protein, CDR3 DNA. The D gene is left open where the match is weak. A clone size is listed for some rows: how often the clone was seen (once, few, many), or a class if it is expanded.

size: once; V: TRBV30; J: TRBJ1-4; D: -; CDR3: CAWSVMEKLFF; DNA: TGTGCCTGGAGTGTTATGGAAAAACTGTTTTTT
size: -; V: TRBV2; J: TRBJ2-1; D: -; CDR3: CASSRARGASSYNEQFF; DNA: TGTGCCAGCAGTCGGGCCCGGGGGGCGAGCTCCTACAATGAGCAGTTCTTC
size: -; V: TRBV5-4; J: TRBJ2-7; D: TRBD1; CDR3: CASSEGQPNLYEQYF; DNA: TGTGCCAGCAGCGAGGGACAGCCGAACCTATACGAGCAGTACTTC
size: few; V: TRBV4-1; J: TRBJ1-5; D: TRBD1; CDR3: CARAIQGRQPQHF; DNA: TGCGCCCGCGCCATACAGGGGCGGCAGCCCCAGCATTTT
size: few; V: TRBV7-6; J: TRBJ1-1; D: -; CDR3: CASSLGRGEAFF; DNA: TGTGCCAGCAGCCTCGGACGGGGTGAAGCTTTCTTT
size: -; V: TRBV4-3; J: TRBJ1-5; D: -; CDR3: CASSQEGGRGNQPQHF; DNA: TGCGCCAGCAGCCAAGAAGGCGGCAGGGGAAATCAGCCCCAGCATTTT
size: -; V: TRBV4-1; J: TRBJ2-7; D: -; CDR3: CASSQDEDTGPYEQYF; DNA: TGCGCCAGCAGCCAAGATGAGGACACTGGTCCCTACGAGCAGTACTTC
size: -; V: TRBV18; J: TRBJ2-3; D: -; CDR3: CASSPSYFDTQYF; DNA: TGTGCCAGCTCACCATCCTATTTCGATACGCAGTATTTT
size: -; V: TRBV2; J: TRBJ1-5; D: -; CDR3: CASSERGIHQPQHF; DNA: TGTGCCAGCAGTGAACGCGGGATCCATCAGCCCCAGCATTTT
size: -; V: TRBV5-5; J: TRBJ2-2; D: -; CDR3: CASSWSANTGELFF; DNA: TGTGCCAGCAGCTGGAGCGCGAACACCGGGGAGCTGTTTTTT
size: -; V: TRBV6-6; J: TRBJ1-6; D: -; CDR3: CASSYFAQDSPLHF; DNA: TGTGCCAGCAGTTACTTTGCGCAGGATTCACCCCTCCACTTT
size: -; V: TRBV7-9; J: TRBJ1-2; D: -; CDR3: CASSLRGGYGYTF; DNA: TGTGCCAGCAGCTTAAGGGGGGGGTATGGCTACACCTTC
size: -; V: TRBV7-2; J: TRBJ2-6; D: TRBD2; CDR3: CASSSRSAGAGANVLTF; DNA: TGTGCCAGCAGCTCCCGCTCAGCGGGGGCTGGGGCCAACGTCCTGACTTTC
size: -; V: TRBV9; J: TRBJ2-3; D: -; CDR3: CASSPLRGPTDTQYF; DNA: TGTGCCAGCAGCCCCCTGCGGGGCCCCACAGATACGCAGTATTTT
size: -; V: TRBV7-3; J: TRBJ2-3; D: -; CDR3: CASSLYPDSTDTQYF; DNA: TGTGCCAGCAGCTTATACCCAGATAGCACAGATACGCAGTATTTT
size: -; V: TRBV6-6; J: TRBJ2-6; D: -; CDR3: CASSLTGGSGANVLTF; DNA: TGTGCCAGCAGCCTGACAGGCGGCTCTGGGGCCAACGTCCTGACTTTC
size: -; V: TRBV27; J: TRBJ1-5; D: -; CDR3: CASSFRGSGQPQHF; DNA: TGTGCCAGCAGTTTTAGGGGGTCTGGTCAGCCCCAGCATTTT
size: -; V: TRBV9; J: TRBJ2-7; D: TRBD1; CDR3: CASGEQGASPWNEQYF; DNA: TGTGCCAGCGGTGAACAGGGGGCATCCCCTTGGAACGAGCAGTACTTC
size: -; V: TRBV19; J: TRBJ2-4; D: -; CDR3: CASSIDPVGGASKNIQYF; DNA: TGTGCCAGTAGTATAGATCCGGTGGGGGGAGCATCCAAAAACATTCAGTACTTC
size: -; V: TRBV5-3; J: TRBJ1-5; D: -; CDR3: CARSSQAGSNQPQHF; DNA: TGTGCCAGAAGCTCCCAGGCAGGGAGCAATCAGCCCCAGCATTTT
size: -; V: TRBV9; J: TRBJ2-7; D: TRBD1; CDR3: CASSVATGQGIEEQYF; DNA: TGTGCCAGCAGCGTAGCTACCGGACAGGGGATAGAAGAGCAGTACTTC
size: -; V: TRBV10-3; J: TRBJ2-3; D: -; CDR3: CAISVTPEADTQYF; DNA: TGTGCCATCAGTGTCACCCCAGAGGCAGATACGCAGTATTTT
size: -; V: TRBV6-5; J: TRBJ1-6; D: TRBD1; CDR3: CASRGQGAYNSPLHF; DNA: TGTGCCAGCAGAGGACAGGGGGCCTATAATTCACCCCTCCACTTT